The entry that follows covers one TCR beta chain sequence. This sample is drawn from a study of cytomegalovirus exposure and HLA in healthy donors. The CDR3 covers 14 residues. Looked up from germline, CDR1 is MGHDK and CDR2 is SYGVNS. With 5 bases removed from V and 1 base from J, the gap between germline ends came to 11 bases. The primer mix had 60 Vbeta and 13 Jbeta primers. Produced via immunoSEQ multiplex PCR; TCRdb's table is partial and in-frame only. This repertoire shows some 180,000 clones, 77% found once; its top ten account for roughly 1.5%. Healthy people donating bone marrow made up the donors.

This sequence originates from a man younger than 35 in good health and CMV-seronegative. The chain couples TRBV25-1 to TRBJ2-5, with D perhaps TRBD1 (5 bases). The sequenced material came from PBMCs. CDR3 protein: CASSRRQGQETQYF. CDR3 bases: TGTGCCAGCAGTCGGCGGCAGGGCCAAGAGACCCAGTACTTC.